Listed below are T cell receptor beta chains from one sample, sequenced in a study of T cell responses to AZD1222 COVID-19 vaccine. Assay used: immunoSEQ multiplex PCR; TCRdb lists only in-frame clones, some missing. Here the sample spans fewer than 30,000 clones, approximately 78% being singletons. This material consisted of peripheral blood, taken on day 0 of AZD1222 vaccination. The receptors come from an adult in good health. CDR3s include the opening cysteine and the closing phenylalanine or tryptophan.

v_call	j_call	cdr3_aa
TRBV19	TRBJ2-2	CASIVRGATNTGELFF
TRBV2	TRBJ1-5	CASSESQGLDQPQHF
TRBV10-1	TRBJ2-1	CASSESPQQGQNEQFF
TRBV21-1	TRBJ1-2	CASKKYRTNYGYTF
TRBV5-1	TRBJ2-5	CASSWGASRSAYETQYF
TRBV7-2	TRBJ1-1	CASSPHQGVTEAFF
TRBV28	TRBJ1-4	CASSPGQQTEKLFF
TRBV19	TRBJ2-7	CASSPGGVYSEQYF
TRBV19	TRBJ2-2	CASNPRARTGELFF
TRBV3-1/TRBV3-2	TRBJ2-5	CASSRERGSGVPGAQYF
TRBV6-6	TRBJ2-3	CASSVSATDTQYF
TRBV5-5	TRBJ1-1	CASSFGTYLARNTEAFF
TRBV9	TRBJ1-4	CASSAPGREKLFF
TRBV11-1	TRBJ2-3	CASSLVPTGGIYTQYF
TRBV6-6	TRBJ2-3	CASSQIGTDTQYF
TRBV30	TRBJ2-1	CAWSNLGLDHEQFF
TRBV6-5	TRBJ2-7	CATLGTGYEQYF
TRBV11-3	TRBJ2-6	CASSQGGSGANVLTF
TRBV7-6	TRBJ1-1	CASSLVHTGISGTEAFF
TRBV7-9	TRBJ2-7	CASSLGGQFYEQYF
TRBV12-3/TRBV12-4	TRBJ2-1	CASSLSLGRRQFF
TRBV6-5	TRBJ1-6	CASMIQATYNSPLHF
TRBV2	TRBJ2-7	CASSVELLAYEQYF
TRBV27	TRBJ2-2	CASRPSSGGFTGELFF
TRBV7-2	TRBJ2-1	CASSLRWRGVRHNEQFF
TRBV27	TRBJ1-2	CASSSGTLADYTF
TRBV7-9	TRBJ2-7	CASSQGAGATYEQYF
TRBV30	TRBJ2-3	CAWSVLAGTDTQYF
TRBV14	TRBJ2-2	CASSQVWGSNTGELFF
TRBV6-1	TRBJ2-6	CASSGLAGGYPGANVLTF
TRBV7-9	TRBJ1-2	CASSLALPEGGYTF
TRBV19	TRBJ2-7	CASSGALYEQYF
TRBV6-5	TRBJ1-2	CASSYSIRQGLGYTF
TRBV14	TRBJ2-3	CASSQESKGSTDTQYF
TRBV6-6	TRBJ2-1	CASSLSSQREQFF
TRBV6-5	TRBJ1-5	CASSYTLGSNQPQHF
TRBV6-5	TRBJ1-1	CASRVNTEAFF
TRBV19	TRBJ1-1	CASSIGRSKNTEAFF
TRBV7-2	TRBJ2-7	CASSFPGHWDRWQYF
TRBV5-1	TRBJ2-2	CASSLDGDVNTGELFF
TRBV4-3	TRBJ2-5	CASSQDDNQLGETQYF
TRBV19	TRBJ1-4	CASSMMAGNNEKLFF
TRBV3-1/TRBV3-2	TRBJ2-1	CASSQEQGRYNEQFF
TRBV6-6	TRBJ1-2	CASSTDTYGYTF
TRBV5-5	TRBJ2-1	CASSFQGESYNEQFF
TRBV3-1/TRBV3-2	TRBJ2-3	CASSQAGLAGRDTQYF
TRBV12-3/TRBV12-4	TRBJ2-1	CASSPTTGTEQFF
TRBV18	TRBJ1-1	CASSPDRGGAEAFF
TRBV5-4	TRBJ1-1	CASSSGTGRYTEAFF
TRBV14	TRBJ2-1	CASSRSGPNEQFF
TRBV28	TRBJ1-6	CASSSRINSPLHF
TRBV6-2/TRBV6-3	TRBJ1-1	CASSYPGSYEGAFF
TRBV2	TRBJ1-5	CASSGRTQGSNQPQHF
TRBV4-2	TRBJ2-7	CASSQAKGLAGDEQYF
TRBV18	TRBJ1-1	CASSDEKMNTEAFF
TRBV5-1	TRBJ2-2	CASSSRDSDTGELFF
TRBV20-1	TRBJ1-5	CSARGGTTSGF